Listed below are T cell receptor beta chains from one sample, sequenced in a study of sequential checkpoint blockade in melanoma. The data were produced by immunoSEQ multiplex PCR, yet TCRdb's version contains in-frame clones alone and is incomplete. The sample lists around 1,800 clones, roughly 20% occurring once. The sample here was tumor tissue (inferred from file names), taken from a patient given nivolumab and ipilimumab in sequence. The receptor source for this set is a human donor with melanoma. Both conserved end residues are part of each CDR3. A D gene is named only where the DNA matches it firmly. The size field is filled for only some rows; it gives once, few, many or a size class.

D | J | V | size | CDR3 | DNA
TRBD1 | TRBJ2-1 | TRBV9 | few | CASSNLAWKTGGSTYNEQFF | TGTGCCAGCAGCAATCTGGCGTGGAAGACAGGGGGGAGCACCTACAATGAGCAGTTCTTC
- | TRBJ2-2 | TRBV12-5 | - | CASTPWANTGELFF | TGTGCCAGCACCCCTTGGGCGAACACCGGGGAGCTGTTTTTT
TRBD2 | TRBJ2-3 | TRBV6-8 | few | CASMRTSGRTDTQYF | TGTGCCAGCATGAGGACTAGCGGGCGAACAGATACGCAGTATTTT
- | TRBJ2-7 | TRBV28 | large | CASSFLDPRGSYEQYF | TGTGCCAGCAGTTTCCTAGACCCCCGAGGTTCCTACGAGCAGTACTTC
- | TRBJ1-4 | TRBV11-3 | medium-sized | CASSPRTPTTNEKLFF | TGTGCCAGCAGCCCTAGGACACCAACAACTAATGAAAAACTGTTTTTT
- | TRBJ1-1 | TRBV9 | - | CASTLGASMNTEAFF | TGTGCCAGCACCCTAGGGGCGAGCATGAACACTGAAGCTTTCTTT
- | TRBJ2-5 | TRBV9 | - | CASSSPGRQETQYF | TGTGCCAGCAGCTCCCCCGGAAGGCAAGAGACCCAGTACTTC
- | TRBJ2-2 | TRBV11-3 | medium-sized | CASSFSGRTGELFF | TGTGCCAGCAGCTTCTCCGGGCGGACCGGGGAGCTGTTTTTT
TRBD2 | TRBJ2-1 | TRBV5-1 | - | CASRITSGYNEQFF | TGCGCCAGCAGGATCACTAGCGGTTACAATGAGCAGTTCTTC
- | TRBJ2-3 | TRBV9 | - | CASRPGGLDTQYF | TGTGCCAGCCGCCCGGGGGGCCTGGATACGCAGTATTTT
TRBD1 | TRBJ2-7 | TRBV6-8 | - | CASRFYRGTYEQYF | TGTGCCAGCAGGTTTTACAGGGGGACCTACGAGCAGTACTTC
- | TRBJ1-5 | TRBV6-8 | - | CASRPTGFSNQPQHF | TGTGCCAGCAGGCCTACAGGGTTTAGCAATCAGCCCCAGCATTTT
- | TRBJ2-7 | TRBV15 | few | CATSRDQGSSYEQYF | TGTGCCACCAGCAGAGATCAGGGCAGCTCCTACGAGCAGTACTTC
- | TRBJ2-7 | TRBV11-3 | - | CASSLTGRESYEQYF | TGTGCCAGCAGCTTAACGGGGCGCGAGTCCTACGAGCAGTACTTC
- | TRBJ2-1 | TRBV9 | medium-sized | CASSPLGVAAYNEQFF | TGTGCCAGCAGCCCCCTCGGGGTAGCGGCTTACAATGAGCAGTTCTTC
TRBD1 | TRBJ1-2 | TRBV28 | few | CASSSTGQGGGYTF | TGTGCCAGCAGTTCCACGGGACAGGGAGGCGGCTACACCTTC
TRBD2 | TRBJ2-3 | TRBV6-8 | - | CASSAGTSDTDTQYF | TGTGCCAGCAGTGCCGGGACTAGCGACACAGATACGCAGTATTTT
- | TRBJ2-1 | TRBV11-3 | many | CASSPSIRGVYNEQFF | TGTGCCAGCAGCCCGAGTATTCGCGGGGTATACAATGAGCAGTTCTTC
TRBD2 | TRBJ2-3 | TRBV11-3 | few | CASSRTRGGTDTQYF | TGTGCCAGCAGCCGGACTAGAGGCGGCACAGATACGCAGTATTTT
- | TRBJ2-3 | TRBV28 | medium-sized | CASTLSVADTQYF | TGTGCCAGCACCCTCTCGGTCGCTGATACGCAGTATTTT
- | TRBJ1-4 | TRBV5-1 | - | CASSFVGATNEKLFF | TGCGCCAGCAGCTTCGTGGGGGCGACCAATGAAAAACTGTTTTTT
TRBD2 | TRBJ2-3 | TRBV6-8 | - | CASSLTSSPSTDTQYF | TGTGCCAGCAGTTTGACTAGCTCCCCTTCCACAGATACGCAGTATTTT
TRBD1 | TRBJ1-2 | TRBV6-8 | few | CASSRQGNYGYTF | TGTGCCAGCAGTCGACAGGGTAACTATGGCTACACCTTC
- | TRBJ1-1 | TRBV7-2 | medium-sized | CASSSGPGTEAFF | TGTGCCAGCAGCTCCGGACCGGGCACTGAAGCTTTCTTT
- | TRBJ2-1 | TRBV11-3 | few | CASSLGLNFYNEQFF | TGTGCCAGCAGCTTAGGGCTAAATTTCTACAATGAGCAGTTCTTC
- | TRBJ2-3 | TRBV11-3 | medium-sized | CASSFGGVLSTDTQYF | TGTGCCAGCAGCTTCGGCGGTGTCCTAAGCACAGATACGCAGTATTTT
TRBD2 | TRBJ2-3 | TRBV9 | - | CASSVSGDSTDTQYF | TGTGCCAGCAGCGTTAGCGGGGACAGCACAGATACGCAGTATTTT
TRBD1 | TRBJ2-7 | TRBV11-3 | few | CASSPDRFSYEQYF | TGTGCCAGCAGCCCGGACAGGTTTTCCTACGAGCAGTACTTC
- | TRBJ2-5 | TRBV6-8 | medium-sized | CAIAGTAAVETQYF | TGTGCCATCGCCGGGACTGCCGCAGTGGAGACCCAGTACTTC
- | TRBJ1-3 | TRBV28 | few | CASSSFGGNTIYF | TGTGCCAGCAGTTCCTTTGGTGGAAACACCATATATTTT
TRBD2 | TRBJ2-3 | TRBV6-8 | - | CASYGLAPDSFTDTQYF | TGTGCCAGCTATGGACTAGCGCCCGACTCCTTCACAGATACGCAGTATTTT
- | TRBJ1-5 | TRBV6-8 | - | CAISRDSSNQPQHF | TGTGCCATCAGCCGAGACAGTAGCAATCAGCCCCAGCATTTT
- | TRBJ1-5 | TRBV15 | - | CATSRAPGRHNQPQHF | TGTGCCACCAGCAGAGCACCGGGGCGGCACAATCAGCCCCAGCATTTT
TRBD2 | TRBJ2-3 | TRBV6-8 | few | CASRDSGPDTQYF | TGTGCCAGCCGTGATAGCGGGCCTGATACGCAGTATTTT
TRBD2 | TRBJ2-3 | TRBV11-3 | medium-sized | CASSQLAGNTDTQYF | TGTGCCAGCAGCCAACTAGCGGGGAACACAGATACGCAGTATTTT
- | TRBJ2-5 | TRBV11-3 | medium-sized | CASPSPDSYFWETQYF | TGTGCCAGCCCCTCTCCGGACAGCTATTTCTGGGAGACCCAGTACTTC
- | TRBJ2-5 | TRBV11-3 | medium-sized | CASSLDWGRQETQYF | TGTGCCAGCAGCTTGGACTGGGGGCGCCAAGAGACCCAGTACTTC
- | TRBJ1-1 | TRBV19 | - | CASSIGGGTEAFF | TGTGCCAGTAGTATCGGAGGGGGCACTGAAGCTTTCTTT
TRBD1 | TRBJ2-7 | TRBV28 | few | CASSLTGGINEQYF | TGTGCCAGCAGTTTGACAGGGGGCATAAACGAGCAGTACTTC